What follows are 32 T cell receptor beta chains derived from one specimen sequenced in a study of T cells in Graves' hyperthyroidism and ophthalmopathy. There were TCR beta CDR3 regions amplified from RNA transcripts. The HTBI set primed first-round TCR CDR3 RT-PCR. TCRdb re-called the multiplex PCR reads through MiXCR, storing one row per CDR3 protein. Here the sample spans around 270,000 distinct CDR3 sequences, less than 20% being singletons. The sequencing input was blood. Source of these receptors: a man in his fifties or sixties with Graves' ophthalmopathy.

The table lists this clonotype with a few counts. The chain links TRBV5-1 to TRBJ2-7; D might be TRBD2 (6 bases). Germline V gene sequence: CDR1 SGHRS, CDR2 YFSETQ. Deletions cut 0 bases from V and 7 bases from J, with 14 bases between. CDR3 size: 14 residues. CDR3 DNA: TGCGCCAGCAGCTTGGGCGCCGGGACTCAAGAGCAGTACTTC. Its translation: CASSLGAGTQEQYF.

This chain links TRBV30 with TRBJ2-3, with D possibly being TRBD1 (5 bases). This CDR3 comprises 12 residues. Germline values: CDR1 GTSNPN, CDR2 SVGIG (reference sequence). Between the trimmed V and J ends, which lost 5 bases and 3 bases, there was a span of 9 bases. The CDR3 loop is CAWGQGTDTQYF. The CDR3 DNA reads TGTGCCTGGGGGCAGGGAACAGATACGCAGTATTTT.

This clonotype has ten or more counts. CDR3 residues: CASSLRDRGIDGYTF. DNA for the CDR3: TGTGCCAGCAGCTTAAGAGACAGGGGTATAGACGGCTACACCTTC. V gene TRBV13 combines with J gene TRBJ1-2; the match to TRBD1 covers 8 bases. Germline trimming cut 2 bases from V and 8 bases from J; bases unmatched to any gene: 10. Germline CDR1 PRHDT, CDR2 FYEKMQ (reference sequence). The CDR3 has 15 amino acids.

This clonotype was observed many times. J is TRBJ1-2 and V is TRBV6-2 or TRBV6-3, with D possibly being TRBD1 (6 bases). The germline gives CDR1 MNHEY, CDR2 SVGEGT. V was cut by 0 bases and J by 3 bases, with 14 bases left in between. This CDR3 is 16 amino acids long. CDR3 in DNA: TGTGCCAGCAGTTACTCGAGGTCGGGGGGCGACTATGGCTACACCTTC. Its translation: CASSYSRSGGDYGYTF.

This clonotype was detected ten times or more. CDR3 protein: CAWSSLRGSGEGDTQYF. The CDR3 nucleotides are TGTGCCTGGAGTTCCCTCAGGGGTAGCGGGGAAGGGGATACGCAGTATTTT. The rearrangement uses TRBV30 and TRBJ2-3; 8 positions match TRBD2. The CDR3 length is 17 residues. Germline CDR1 and CDR2: GTSNPN and SVGIG (reference sequence). Losses at the gene ends were 2 bases for V and 6 bases for J; bases not matched to a gene: 16.

The sample holds a few counts of this clonotype. The chain carries TRBV5-6 and TRBJ2-1; D unclear. The V and J ends lost 1 base and 3 bases respectively, with 17 bases between them. The CDR3 length is 17 residues. Germline V gives CDR1 SGHDT, CDR2 YYEEEE. CDR3 protein: CASSLSRLSIHYNEQFF. Here the CDR3 DNA reads TGTGCCAGCAGCTTGAGTCGGCTTTCCATACACTACAATGAGCAGTTCTTC.

The chain has TRBV28 and TRBJ2-1; a weak D match, TRBD2 (6 bases). This CDR3 is built from 11 residues. Germline loops: CDR1 MDHEN, CDR2 SYDVKM. Between the trimmed V and J ends, which lost 7 bases and 10 bases, there was a span of 11 bases. For the CDR3, the DNA is TGTGCCAGCAAGTTAGCGGCAGAGCAGTTCTTC. Translated: CASKLAAEQFF.

This rearrangement joins TRBV15 to TRBJ1-6, with D possibly being TRBD1 (5 bases). This CDR3 spans 17 amino acids. Germline lookup yields CDR1 LNHNV and CDR2 YYDKDF (reference sequence). Trimming removed 0 bases from V and 5 bases from J, with 14 bases in between. The CDR3 spells CATSRDLGHSNNSPLHF. DNA for the CDR3: TGTGCCACCAGCAGAGATCTGGGGCACTCAAATAATTCACCCCTCCACTTT.

This chain uses TRBV12-5 with TRBJ2-2; either TRBD1 or TRBD2 may supply D (6 bases each). Trimming took 0 bases from V and 4 from J, leaving 15 bases between them. The CDR3 is made up of 17 amino acids. Germline CDR1 is LGHNT and CDR2 is FRNRAP. CDR3: CASGLVQRGRITGELFF. CDR3 DNA: TGTGCTAGTGGTTTGGTACAGAGGGGGAGGATCACCGGGGAGCTGTTTTTT.

In nucleotides, the CDR3 is TGTGCCAGCAGCTTATGGGGAGGCTACAATGAGCAGTTCTTC. Residues: CASSLWGGYNEQFF. V gene TRBV11-2 combines with J gene TRBJ2-1, with TRBD2 as a possible D gene (6 bases). The CDR3 spans 14 residues. The V end lost 2 bases, the J end lost 3 bases, and 8 bases lay between the germline ends. Germline V gives CDR1 SGHAT, CDR2 FQNNGV. The entire variable domain, with the rest obtained from reference TRBV11-2 and TRBJ2-1, is as follows: EAGVAQSPRYKIIEKRQSVAFWCNPISGHATLYWYQQILGQGPKLLIQFQNNGVVDDSQLPKDRFSAERLKGVDSTLKIQPAKLEDSAVYLCASSLWGGYNEQFFGPGTRLTVL.

The gene calls are TRBV19 and TRBJ1-2; 7 bases map to TRBD1. This CDR3 is 13 amino acids long. Trimming at V came to 8 bases and at J to 4 bases, leaving 7 bases not matched to a gene. The germline V gene has CDR1 LNHDA and CDR2 SQIVND (reference sequence). CDR3 sequence (DNA): TGTGCCAGTCGGGGACAGCGCCTCTATGGCTACACCTTC. This codes for CASRGQRLYGYTF.

The chain uses TRBV12-3 or TRBV12-4 and TRBJ2-2; a weak D match, TRBD2 (5 bases). With 2 bases removed from V and 6 bases from J, the gap between germline ends came to 19 bases. CDR3 size: 17 residues. The CDR3 region is CASSLREGRARSGELFF. The CDR3 DNA follows: TGTGCCAGCAGTTTACGTGAGGGTAGAGCCCGGTCCGGGGAGCTGTTTTTT.

The chain couples TRBV20-1 to TRBJ1-6; a possible D gene is TRBD1 (5 bases). V dropped 4 bases and J dropped 9 bases, with 16 bases sitting between them. The germline V gene has CDR1 DFQATT and CDR2 SNEGSKA (reference sequence). The CDR3 runs 14 residues. CDR3 nucleotides: TGCAGTGCTAAGACCGGGACCGTGGGTTCACCCCTCCACTTT. Translated: CSAKTGTVGSPLHF.

The chain links TRBV6-6 to TRBJ2-7; a possible D gene is TRBD2 (7 bases). CDR1 MNHNY and CDR2 SVGAGI come from the germline V gene (reference sequence). V dropped 0 bases and J dropped 7 bases, with 10 bases sitting between them. This CDR3 is built from 13 residues. DNA of the CDR3: TGTGCCAGCAGTTACTCAGGGGGGGGAGAGCAGTACTTC. The encoded protein is CASSYSGGGEQYF.

The V call is TRBV6-2 or TRBV6-3, the J call TRBJ1-2, with 7 bases aligning to TRBD1. CDR3 length equals 14 residues. Trimming cost V 0 bases and J 5 bases; bases outside gene matches: 3. Germline V CDR1 and CDR2: MNHEY, SVGEGT. The CDR3 region is CASSYSRTGYGYTF. The CDR3 nucleotides are TGTGCCAGCAGTTACTCCCGGACAGGTTATGGCTACACCTTC.

The CDR3 bases are TGTGCCAGCAGTTTTGTCAGGGTGGGCACTGAAGCTTTCTTT. This translates into CASSFVRVGTEAFF. This chain connects TRBV28 to TRBJ1-1; TRBD1 is a possible D gene (5 bases). This CDR3 is 14 amino acids long. The germline V gene has CDR1 MDHEN and CDR2 SYDVKM. V shed 3 bases and J shed 4 bases, with 12 bases lying between them.

The V call is TRBV7-2, the J call TRBJ2-1, with 7 bases matching TRBD2. V gave up 4 bases and J gave up 9 bases; unmatched junction bases: 6. CDR3 size: 13 residues. Germline V CDR1 and CDR2: SGHTA, FQGNSA. CDR3 in amino acids: CASSSPGGTEQFF. CDR3 coding DNA: TGTGCCAGCAGCTCCCCCGGGGGGACTGAGCAGTTCTTC.

This clonotype appeared many times. V and J are TRBV20-1 and TRBJ2-3; perhaps TRBD2 as D (5 bases). The CDR3 runs to 14 residues. Trimming cost V 6 bases and J 4 bases, with 17 bases left between them. Germline CDR1 and CDR2: DFQATT and SNEGSKA (reference sequence). CDR3 sequence reads: CSARLVARADTQYF. In DNA form, the CDR3 reads TGCAGTGCCCGGCTGGTAGCGCGAGCAGATACGCAGTATTTT.

The sample holds a few counts of this clonotype. The chain links TRBV5-6 to TRBJ1-1; 9 bases are shared with TRBD1. Germline V CDR1 and CDR2: SGHDT, YYEEEE. The CDR3 spans 15 residues. V shed 3 bases and J 3 bases; nucleotides not matched to a gene: 6. The CDR3 region has the DNA TGTGCCAGCAGCTGGGACAGGGTTGAAGACACTGAAGCTTTCTTT. Its protein product is CASSWDRVEDTEAFF.

This chain connects TRBV19 to TRBJ2-1; TRBD2 aligns across 8 bases. Trimming removed 7 bases from V and 7 bases from J; junction bases left unmatched: 9. From germline, CDR1 is LNHDA and CDR2 SQIVND (reference sequence). CDR3 length: 14 amino acids. CDR3 nucleotides: TGTGCCAGTACTCCAGCGGGAGTTAGAAATGAGCAGTTCTTC. It specifies CASTPAGVRNEQFF.

The rearrangement uses TRBV19 and TRBJ2-3, with TRBD1 matching 8 bases. Germline CDR1 is LNHDA and CDR2 is SQIVND (reference sequence). The CDR3 is 15 amino acids. The J segment lost 4 bases and the V segment lost 4 bases, leaving 7 bases of the junction unmatched. The CDR3 DNA is TGTGCCAGTAGTACCTCCGGGACAGGTTCAGATACGCAGTATTTT. The encoded protein is CASSTSGTGSDTQYF.

This clonotype was seen at least ten times. The V call is TRBV7-3, the J call TRBJ2-1; a weak D match, TRBD1 (6 bases). The CDR3 sequence is 13 residues long. Germline CDR1 reads SGHTA; CDR2 reads FQGTGA. With 7 bases removed from V and 6 bases from J, the gap between germline ends came to 13 bases. CDR3 region: CASTTGPSNEQFF. Written as DNA, the CDR3 is TGTGCCAGCACCACAGGGCCATCCAATGAGCAGTTCTTC.

This clonotype has a handful of counts. The chain carries TRBV28 and TRBJ1-3; no clear D gene. Germline V gene data show CDR1 as MDHEN and CDR2 as SYDVKM. The CDR3 is 13 amino acids. The CDR3 DNA reads as TGTGTGTCGGGCTTAAGCTCTGGAAACACCATATATTTT. It codes for CVSGLSSGNTIYF.

V gene TRBV11-2 combines with J gene TRBJ2-7; 10 nucleotides match TRBD2. CDR3 length equals 17 residues. Germline V gene data show CDR1 as SGHAT and CDR2 as FQNNGV. The J segment lost 6 bases and the V segment lost 6 bases, leaving 17 bases of the junction unmatched. This CDR3 is CASRRPGTSAPSREQYF. CDR3 DNA: TGTGCCAGCAGAAGACCGGGGACTAGCGCCCCCTCCCGCGAGCAGTACTTC.

This clonotype was observed a handful of times. This chain joins TRBV19 and TRBJ1-5; D is unclear. The CDR3 covers 15 residues. Germline CDR1 and CDR2: LNHDA and SQIVND (reference sequence). Trimming took 8 bases from V and 4 from J, leaving 18 bases between them. The DNA for the CDR3 is TGTGCCAGTGCCGTGGTCCCGGCAATTAATCAGCCCCAGCATTTT. Amino acid sequence: CASAVVPAINQPQHF.

This chain links TRBV6-2 or TRBV6-3 with TRBJ2-1, with TRBD2 identical over 11 bases. This CDR3 is built from 17 residues. The J segment lost 6 bases and the V segment lost 0 bases, leaving 7 bases of the junction unmatched. CDR1 is MNHEY and CDR2 is SVGEGT in the germline V gene. The CDR3 loop is CASSYSLTSGSRNEQFF. The CDR3 DNA reads as TGTGCCAGCAGTTACTCCCTTACTAGCGGGAGTCGCAATGAGCAGTTCTTC.

The gene calls are TRBV27 and TRBJ2-7; 7 nucleotides line up with TRBD2. The length of the CDR3 is 14 residues. V shed 7 bases and J 0 bases; nucleotides not matched to a gene: 6. Germline CDR1 MNHEY, CDR2 SMNVEV (reference sequence). CDR3 protein: CASKSGGSSYEQYF. The DNA for the CDR3 is TGTGCCAGCAAATCCGGCGGGAGCTCCTACGAGCAGTACTTC.

This clonotype appeared many times. The chain couples TRBV5-5 to TRBJ2-5; D remains ambiguous. The V gene lost 4 bases and the J gene lost 5 bases, with 18 bases spanning the gap. Germline CDR1 and CDR2: SGHKS and YYEKEE (reference sequence). The CDR3 totals 15 residues. As DNA, the CDR3 is TGTGCCAGCAGCCCACCACGGCAGGTTGGCGAGACCCAGTACTTC. This codes for CASSPPRQVGETQYF.

This clonotype was seen at least ten times. The chain combines TRBV18 with TRBJ2-5, with D perhaps given as TRBD1 or TRBD2 (6 bases each). Trimming took 0 bases from V and 8 from J, leaving 10 bases between them. CDR1 is KGHSH, CDR2 LQKENI, per germline. CDR3 size: 13 residues. The chain's CDR3 is CASSPPEGGTQYF. The CDR3 nucleotides are TGTGCCAGCTCACCACCGGAGGGGGGAACCCAGTACTTC.

V usage is TRBV10-3 and J usage is TRBJ2-5; 7 positions agree with TRBD1. V lost 10 bases, J lost 5 bases, and 10 bases stayed unmatched. CDR3 size: 13 residues. Germline V gene lookup returns CDR1 ENHRY and CDR2 SYGVKD. This chain's CDR3 is CASTRQGRETQYF. In nucleotides, the CDR3 is TGTGCCAGCACCCGACAGGGCCGGGAGACCCAGTACTTC.

The V call is TRBV4-1, the J call TRBJ2-2; no firm D call. CDR3 length equals 15 residues. V shed 4 bases and J shed 2 bases, with 11 bases lying between them. The V gene's germline CDR1 is MGHRA and CDR2 YSYEKL. The CDR3 DNA reads as TGCGCCAGCAGCCGGACGGATGGAAACACCGGGGAGCTGTTTTTT. It translates to CASSRTDGNTGELFF.

This chain uses TRBV5-1 with TRBJ2-7; 7 nucleotides line up with TRBD1. Germline V CDR1 and CDR2: SGHRS, YFSETQ. This CDR3 comprises 14 residues. V was pared by 0 bases and J by 5 bases, with 5 bases of the junction left unmatched. The CDR3 sequence is CASSLDRGVDEQYF. CDR3 nucleotides: TGCGCCAGCAGCTTGGACAGGGGCGTAGACGAGCAGTACTTC.